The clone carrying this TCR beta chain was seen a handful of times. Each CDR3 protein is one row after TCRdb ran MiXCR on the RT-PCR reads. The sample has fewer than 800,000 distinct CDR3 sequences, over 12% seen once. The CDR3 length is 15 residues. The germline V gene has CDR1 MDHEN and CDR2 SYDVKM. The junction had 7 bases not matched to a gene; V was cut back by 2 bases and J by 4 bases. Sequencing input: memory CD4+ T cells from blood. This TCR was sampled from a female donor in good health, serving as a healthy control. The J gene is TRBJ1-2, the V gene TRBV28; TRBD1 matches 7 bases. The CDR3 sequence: CASSLGTGTAYGYTF. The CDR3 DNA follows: TGTGCCAGCAGTTTAGGAACCGGGACAGCCTATGGCTACACCTTC.